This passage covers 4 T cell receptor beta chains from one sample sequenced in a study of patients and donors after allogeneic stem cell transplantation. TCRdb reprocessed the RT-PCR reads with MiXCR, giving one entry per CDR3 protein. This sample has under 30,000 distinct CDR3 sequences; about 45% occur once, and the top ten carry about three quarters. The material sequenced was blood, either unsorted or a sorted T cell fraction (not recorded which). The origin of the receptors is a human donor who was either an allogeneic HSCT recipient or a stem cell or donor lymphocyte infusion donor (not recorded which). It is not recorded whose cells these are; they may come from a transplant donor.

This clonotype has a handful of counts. CDR3 nucleotides: TGCAGTGCGAACGGGCAGGGGGCTAAATACGAGCAGTACTTC. It codes for CSANGQGAKYEQYF. The rearrangement links TRBV20-1 to TRBJ2-7; TRBD1 agrees at 8 bases. Germline CDR1 DFQATT, CDR2 SNEGSKA (reference sequence). The trim removed 6 bases at V and 4 bases at J, leaving 11 bases unmatched. The CDR3 has 14 amino acids.

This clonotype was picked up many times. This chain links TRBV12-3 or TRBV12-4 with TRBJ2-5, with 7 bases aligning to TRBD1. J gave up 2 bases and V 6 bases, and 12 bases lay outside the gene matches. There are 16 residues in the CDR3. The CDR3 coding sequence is TGTGCCAGCAGCTCCATGGGGACAGTGTTGCAAGAGACCCAGTACTTC. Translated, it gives CASSSMGTVLQETQYF.

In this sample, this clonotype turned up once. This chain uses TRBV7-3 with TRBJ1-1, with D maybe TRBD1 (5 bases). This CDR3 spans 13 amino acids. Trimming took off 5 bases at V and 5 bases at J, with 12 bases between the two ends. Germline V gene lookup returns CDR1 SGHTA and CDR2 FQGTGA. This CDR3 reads CASSSQGWTEAFF. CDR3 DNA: TGTGCCAGCAGCAGCCAGGGTTGGACTGAAGCTTTCTTT.

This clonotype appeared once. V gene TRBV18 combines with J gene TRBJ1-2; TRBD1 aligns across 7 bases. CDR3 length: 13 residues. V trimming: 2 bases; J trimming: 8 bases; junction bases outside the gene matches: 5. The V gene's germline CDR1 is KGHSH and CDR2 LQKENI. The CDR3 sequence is CASSPGTAGGYTF. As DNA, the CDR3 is TGTGCCAGCTCACCAGGGACAGCGGGAGGCTACACCTTC.